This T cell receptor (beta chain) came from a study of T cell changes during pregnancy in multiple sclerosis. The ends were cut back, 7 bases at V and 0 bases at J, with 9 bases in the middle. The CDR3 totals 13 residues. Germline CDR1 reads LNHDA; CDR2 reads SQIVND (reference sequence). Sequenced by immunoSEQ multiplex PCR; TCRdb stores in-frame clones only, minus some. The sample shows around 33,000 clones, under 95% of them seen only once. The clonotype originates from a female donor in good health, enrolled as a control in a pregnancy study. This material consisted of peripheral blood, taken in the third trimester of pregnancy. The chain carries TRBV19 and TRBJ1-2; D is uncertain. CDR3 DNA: TGTGCCAGTATCGGGTTGGCTAACTATGGCTACACCTTC. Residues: CASIGLANYGYTF.